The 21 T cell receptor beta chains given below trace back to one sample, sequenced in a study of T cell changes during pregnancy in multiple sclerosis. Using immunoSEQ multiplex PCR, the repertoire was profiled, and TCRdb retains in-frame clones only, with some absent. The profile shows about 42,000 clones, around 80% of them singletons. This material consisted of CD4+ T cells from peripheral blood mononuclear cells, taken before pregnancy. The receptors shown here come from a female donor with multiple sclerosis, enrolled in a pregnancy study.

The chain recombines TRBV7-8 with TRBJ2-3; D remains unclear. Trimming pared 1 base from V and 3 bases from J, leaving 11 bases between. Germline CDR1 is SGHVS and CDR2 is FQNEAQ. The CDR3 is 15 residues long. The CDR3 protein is CASSLVVFETDTQYF. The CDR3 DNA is TGTGCCAGCAGCTTAGTAGTGTTTGAGACAGATACGCAGTATTTT. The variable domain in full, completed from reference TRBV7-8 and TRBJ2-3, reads GAGVSQSPRYKVAKRGQDVALRCDPISGHVSLFWYQQALGQGPEFLTYFQNEAQLDKSGLPSDRFFAERPEGSVSTLKIQRTQQEDSAVYLCASSLVVFETDTQYFGPGTRLTVL.

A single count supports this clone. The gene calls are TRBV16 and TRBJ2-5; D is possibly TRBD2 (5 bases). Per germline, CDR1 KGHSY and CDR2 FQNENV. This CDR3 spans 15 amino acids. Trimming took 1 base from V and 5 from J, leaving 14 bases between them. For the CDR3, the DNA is TGTGCCAGCAGCCAATTTTCCCAGCCGGGGGAGACCCAGTACTTC. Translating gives CASSQFSQPGETQYF.

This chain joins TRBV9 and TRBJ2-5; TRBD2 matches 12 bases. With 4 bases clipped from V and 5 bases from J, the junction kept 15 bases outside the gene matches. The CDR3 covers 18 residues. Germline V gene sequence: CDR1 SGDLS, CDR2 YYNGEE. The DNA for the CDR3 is TGTGCCAGCAGCCCAAAAGCAGGGAGCCTAGCGGGAGGGGAGACCCAGTACTTC. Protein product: CASSPKAGSLAGGETQYF.

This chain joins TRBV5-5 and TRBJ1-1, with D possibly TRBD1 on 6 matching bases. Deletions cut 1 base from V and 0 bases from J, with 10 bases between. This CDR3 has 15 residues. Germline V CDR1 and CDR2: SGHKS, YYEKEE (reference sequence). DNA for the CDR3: TGTGCCAGCAGCTTGACAGGGAACATGAACACTGAAGCTTTCTTT. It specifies CASSLTGNMNTEAFF.

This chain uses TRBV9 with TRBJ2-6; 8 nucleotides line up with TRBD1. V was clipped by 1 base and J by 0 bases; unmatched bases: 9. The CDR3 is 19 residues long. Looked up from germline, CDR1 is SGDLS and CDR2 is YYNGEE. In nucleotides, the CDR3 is TGTGCCAGCAGCGTAAAGACTTGGACAGGGTACTCTGGGGCCAACGTCCTGACTTTC. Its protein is CASSVKTWTGYSGANVLTF.

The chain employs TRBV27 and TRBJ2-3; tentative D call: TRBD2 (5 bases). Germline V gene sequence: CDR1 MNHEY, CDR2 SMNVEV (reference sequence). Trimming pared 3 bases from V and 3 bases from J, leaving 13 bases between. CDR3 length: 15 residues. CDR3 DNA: TGTGCCAGCAGTTTTGGCGGGCCCAGAACAGATACGCAGTATTTT. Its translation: CASSFGGPRTDTQYF.

CDR3 in DNA: TGTGCCAGCAGTCCGAGCGGGAGGGGAGATACGCAGTATTTT. Its translation: CASSPSGRGDTQYF. The chain is built from TRBV6-1 and TRBJ2-3; 10 bases are a match to TRBD2. Looked up from germline, CDR1 is MNHNS and CDR2 is SASEGT. The V gene end was trimmed by 5 bases and the J gene end by 5 bases; junction bases not matched to a gene: 4. The CDR3 extends over 14 amino acids.

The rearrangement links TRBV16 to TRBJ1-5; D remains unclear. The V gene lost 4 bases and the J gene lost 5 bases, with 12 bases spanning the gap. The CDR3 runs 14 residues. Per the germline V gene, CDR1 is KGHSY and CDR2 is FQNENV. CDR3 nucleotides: TGTGCCAGCAGCCTCATCACAGAATATCAGCCCCAGCATTTT. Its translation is CASSLITEYQPQHF.

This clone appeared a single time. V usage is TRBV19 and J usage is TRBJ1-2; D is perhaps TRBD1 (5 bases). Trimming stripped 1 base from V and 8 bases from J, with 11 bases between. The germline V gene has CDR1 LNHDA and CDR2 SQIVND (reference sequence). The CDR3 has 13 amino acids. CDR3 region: CASSIVQGRGYTF. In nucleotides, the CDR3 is TGTGCCAGTAGTATAGTGCAGGGCAGAGGCTACACCTTC.

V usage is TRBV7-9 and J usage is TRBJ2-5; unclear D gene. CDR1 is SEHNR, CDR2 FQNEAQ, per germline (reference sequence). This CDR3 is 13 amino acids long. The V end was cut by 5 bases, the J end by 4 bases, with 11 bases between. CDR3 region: CASSPRGGETQYF. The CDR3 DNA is TGTGCCAGCAGCCCTAGAGGCGGAGAGACCCAGTACTTC. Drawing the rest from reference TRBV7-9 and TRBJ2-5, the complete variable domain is DTGVSQNPRHKITKRGQNVTFRCDPISEHNRLYWYRQTLGQGPEFLTYFQNEAQLEKSRLLSDRFSAERPKGSFSTLEIQRTEQGDSAMYLCASSPRGGETQYFGPGTRLLVL.

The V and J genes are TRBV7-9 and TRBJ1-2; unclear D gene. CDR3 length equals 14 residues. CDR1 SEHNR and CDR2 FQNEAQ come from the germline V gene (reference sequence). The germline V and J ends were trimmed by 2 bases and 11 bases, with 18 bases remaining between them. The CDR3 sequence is CASSLHGEGRRYTF. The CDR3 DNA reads TGTGCCAGCAGCTTACACGGGGAGGGCAGGAGGTACACCTTC. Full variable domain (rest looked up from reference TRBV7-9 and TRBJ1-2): DTGVSQNPRHKITKRGQNVTFRCDPISEHNRLYWYRQTLGQGPEFLTYFQNEAQLEKSRLLSDRFSAERPKGSFSTLEIQRTEQGDSAMYLCASSLHGEGRRYTFGSGTRLTVV.

This CDR3 reads CASEDQGSSYNEQFF. Written as DNA, the CDR3 is TGTGCCAGCGAGGACCAGGGGAGCTCCTACAATGAGCAGTTCTTC. V and J are TRBV11-2 and TRBJ2-1, with D possibly TRBD1 on 6 matching bases. Trimming stripped 8 bases from V and 0 bases from J, with 14 bases between. CDR3 length: 15 residues. Germline V CDR1 and CDR2: SGHAT, FQNNGV.

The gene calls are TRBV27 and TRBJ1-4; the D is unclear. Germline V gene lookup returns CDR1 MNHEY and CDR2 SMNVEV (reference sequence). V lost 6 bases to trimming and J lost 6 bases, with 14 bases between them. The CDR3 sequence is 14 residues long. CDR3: CASRRQSIDEKLFF. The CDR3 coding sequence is TGTGCCAGCAGGCGCCAATCGATCGATGAAAAACTGTTTTTT.

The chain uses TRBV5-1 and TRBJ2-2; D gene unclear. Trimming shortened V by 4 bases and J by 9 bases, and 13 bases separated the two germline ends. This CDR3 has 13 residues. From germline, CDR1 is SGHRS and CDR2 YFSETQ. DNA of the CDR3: TGCGCCAGCAGCCCATCTATCATCAGGGAGCTGTTTTTT. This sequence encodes CASSPSIIRELFF.

CDR3: CASSQDRQKAGGYTF. The CDR3 region has the DNA TGTGCCAGCAGCCAAGATAGGCAGAAAGCGGGTGGCTACACCTTC. The genes are TRBV4-2 and TRBJ1-2, with D uncertain. The CDR3 has 15 amino acids. Between the trimmed V and J ends, which lost 0 bases and 7 bases, there was a span of 15 bases. Germline V lookup: CDR1 LGHNA, CDR2 YNFKEQ.

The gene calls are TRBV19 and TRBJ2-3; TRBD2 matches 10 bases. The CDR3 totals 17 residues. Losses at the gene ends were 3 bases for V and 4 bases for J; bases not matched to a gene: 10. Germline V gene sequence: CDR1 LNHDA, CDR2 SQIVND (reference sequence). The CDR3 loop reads CASSIRGGLARADTQYF. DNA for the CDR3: TGTGCCAGTAGTATTCGAGGGGGACTAGCGCGGGCAGATACGCAGTATTTT.

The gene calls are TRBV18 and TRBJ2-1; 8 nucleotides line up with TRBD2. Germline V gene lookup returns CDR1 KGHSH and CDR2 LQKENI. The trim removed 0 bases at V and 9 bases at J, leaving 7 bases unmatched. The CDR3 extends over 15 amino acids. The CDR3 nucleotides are TGTGCCAGCTCACCACCGGGACTAGGGGGTGGTGAGCAGTTCTTC. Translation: CASSPPGLGGGEQFF. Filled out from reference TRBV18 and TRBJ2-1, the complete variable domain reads NAGVMQNPRHLVRRRGQEARLRCSPMKGHSHVYWYRQLPEEGLKFMVYLQKENIIDESGMPKERFSAEFPKEGPSILRIQQVVRGDSAAYFCASSPPGLGGGEQFFGPGTRLTVL.

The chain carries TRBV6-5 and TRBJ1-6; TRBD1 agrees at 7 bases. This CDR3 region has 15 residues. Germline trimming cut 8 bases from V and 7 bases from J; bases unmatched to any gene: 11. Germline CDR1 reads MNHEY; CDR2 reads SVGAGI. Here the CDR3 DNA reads TGTGCCAGCGCCGCTGTAGGGGGCATGAATTCACCCCTCCACTTT. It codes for CASAAVGGMNSPLHF.

In DNA form, the CDR3 reads TGTGCCAGTAGTATTCTGGGTTGGGGAGGGGGGAACACTGAAGCTTTCTTT. Residues: CASSILGWGGGNTEAFF. This rearrangement joins TRBV19 to TRBJ1-1, with a tentative D call TRBD1 (6 bases). This CDR3 contains 17 residues. Germline values: CDR1 LNHDA, CDR2 SQIVND (reference sequence). V was pared by 3 bases and J by 1 base, with 18 bases between.

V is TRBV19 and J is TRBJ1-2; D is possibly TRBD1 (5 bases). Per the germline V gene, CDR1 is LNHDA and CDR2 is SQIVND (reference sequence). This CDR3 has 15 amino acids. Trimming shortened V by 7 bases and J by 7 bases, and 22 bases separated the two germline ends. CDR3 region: CASTYTMGRLGGYTF. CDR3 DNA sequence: TGTGCCAGTACCTACACAATGGGGCGGCTAGGTGGCTACACCTTC.

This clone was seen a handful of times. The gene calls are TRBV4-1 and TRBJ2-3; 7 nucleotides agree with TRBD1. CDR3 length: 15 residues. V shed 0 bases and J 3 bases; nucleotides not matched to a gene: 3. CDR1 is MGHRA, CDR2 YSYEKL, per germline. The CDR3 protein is CASSQDDRATDTQYF. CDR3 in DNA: TGCGCCAGCAGCCAAGATGACAGGGCAACAGATACGCAGTATTTT.